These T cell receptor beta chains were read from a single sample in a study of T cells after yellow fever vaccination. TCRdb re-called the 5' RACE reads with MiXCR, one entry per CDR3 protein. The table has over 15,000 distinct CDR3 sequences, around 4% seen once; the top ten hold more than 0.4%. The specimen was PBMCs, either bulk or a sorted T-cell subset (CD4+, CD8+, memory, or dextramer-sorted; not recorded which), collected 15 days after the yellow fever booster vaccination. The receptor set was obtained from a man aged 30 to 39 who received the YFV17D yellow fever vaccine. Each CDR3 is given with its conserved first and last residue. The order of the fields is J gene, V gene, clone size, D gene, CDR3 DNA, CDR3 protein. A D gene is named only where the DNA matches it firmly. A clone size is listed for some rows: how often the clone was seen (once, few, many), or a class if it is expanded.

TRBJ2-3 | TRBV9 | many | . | TGTGCCAGCAGCGTAGGAGAGGGAGGTCCAGATACGCAGTATTTT | CASSVGEGGPDTQYF
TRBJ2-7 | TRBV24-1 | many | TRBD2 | TGTGCCACCAGTGACCCTTTGAGCGGGGGGAACGAGCAGTACTTC | CATSDPLSGGNEQYF
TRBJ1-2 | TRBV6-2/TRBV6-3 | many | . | TGTGCCAGCAGTTTCGTACAAAACTATGGCTACACCTTC | CASSFVQNYGYTF
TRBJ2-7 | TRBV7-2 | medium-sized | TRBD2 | TGTGCCAGCAGCCTAATAGCGGGGTCCTCCTACGAGCAGTACTTC | CASSLIAGSSYEQYF
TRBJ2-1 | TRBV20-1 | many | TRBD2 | TGCAGTGCTAGAGGGACTAGCGGGAGCTCCTACAATGAGCAGTTCTTC | CSARGTSGSSYNEQFF
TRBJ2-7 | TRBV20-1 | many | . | TGCAGTGGGTTAATAGCCGCCGAGCAGTACTTC | CSGLIAAEQYF
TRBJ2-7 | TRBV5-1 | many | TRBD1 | TGCGCCAGCTTGGACCGGGACAGGCTCTACGAGCAGTACTTC | CASLDRDRLYEQYF
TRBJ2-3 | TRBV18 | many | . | TGTGCCAGCTCACCAGAGTTCGCTACAGATACGCAGTATTTT | CASSPEFATDTQYF
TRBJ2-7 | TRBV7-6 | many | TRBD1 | TGTGCCAGCAGCCCCGGGACAGGCTCCTACGAGCAGTACTTC | CASSPGTGSYEQYF
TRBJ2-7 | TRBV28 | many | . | TGTGCCAGCAGACGGTACGAGCAGTACTTC | CASRRYEQYF
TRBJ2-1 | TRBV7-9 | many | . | TGTGCCAGCAGCTTACTTAAGTCGGGGGAGCAGTTCTTC | CASSLLKSGEQFF
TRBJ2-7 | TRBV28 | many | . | TGTGCCAGCGGCCAGGGCCCAACCTACGAGCAGTACTTC | CASGQGPTYEQYF
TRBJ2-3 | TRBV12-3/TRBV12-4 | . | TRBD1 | TGTACCAGCAGTTGGACAGGGGGAAAGACAGATACGCAGTATTTT | CTSSWTGGKTDTQYF
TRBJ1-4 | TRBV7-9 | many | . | TGTGCCAGCGAAGGAGCAACTAATGAAAAACTGTTTTTT | CASEGATNEKLFF
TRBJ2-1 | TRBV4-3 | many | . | TGCGCCAGCAGCCAAGGCCTTAGCGGATACAATGAGCAGTTCTTC | CASSQGLSGYNEQFF
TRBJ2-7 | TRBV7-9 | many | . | TGTGCCAGCAGCTTCCGGCAGGGTGGGACCTACGAGCAGTACTTC | CASSFRQGGTYEQYF
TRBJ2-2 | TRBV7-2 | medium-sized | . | TGTGCCAGCAGCTTTAGACAGGGAGGCCCCGGGGAGCTGTTTTTT | CASSFRQGGPGELFF
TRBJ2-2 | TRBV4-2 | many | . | TGTGCCAGCAGCCAAGACCAGGGTTCGTTCGCCGGGGAGCTGTTTTTT | CASSQDQGSFAGELFF
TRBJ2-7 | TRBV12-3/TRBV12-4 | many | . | TGTGCCAGCACTAGGGGGTACGAGCAGTACTTC | CASTRGYEQYF
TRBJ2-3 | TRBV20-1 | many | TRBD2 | TGCAGTGCTAGAGCGGGAGGGCCCGGGGATACGCAGTATTTT | CSARAGGPGDTQYF
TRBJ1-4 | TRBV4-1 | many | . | TGCGCCAGCAGCAAACAGACAGAGTTTGAAAAACTGTTTTTT | CASSKQTEFEKLFF
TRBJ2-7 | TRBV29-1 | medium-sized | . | TGCAGCGTTGTGTTGACAAATTCCAACGAGCAGTACTTC | CSVVLTNSNEQYF
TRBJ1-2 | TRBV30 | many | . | TGTGCCTGGAGCGCCGGGGACCCAGCCAACACCTTC | CAWSAGDPANTF
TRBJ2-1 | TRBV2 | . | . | TGTGCCAGCAGTGAACTAGCGAACTACAATGAGCAGTTCTTC | CASSELANYNEQFF
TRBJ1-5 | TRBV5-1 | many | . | TGCGCCAGCAGCCCAGCCCCCAATCAGCCCCAGCATTTT | CASSPAPNQPQHF
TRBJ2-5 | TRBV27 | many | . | TGTGCCAGCAGTTTAAATGGAGGGACAGTGTACCAAGAGACCCAGTACTTC | CASSLNGGTVYQETQYF
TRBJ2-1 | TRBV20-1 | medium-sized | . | TGCAGTGCTAGAGAATGGAGCCGCCTGGCCCCGAGCTCCTACAATGAGCAGTTCTTC | CSAREWSRLAPSSYNEQFF
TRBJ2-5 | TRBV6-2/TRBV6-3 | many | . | TGTGCCAGCAGTTACTCGACCCTCCCCGAAGGGAAAGAGACCCAGTACTTC | CASSYSTLPEGKETQYF